The clone carrying this T cell receptor beta chain has at least ten counts. Its cognate antigen is unknown. This entry comes from a study of tumor-infiltrating lymphocytes in primary liver carcinoma. Study-level information: Patients were men and women aged 30 to 69 years. Findings and caveats of the study: The study found tumor-adjacent and tumor-blood pairs overlapped less than tumor region pairs.

The researchers produced TCR beta cDNA from 500 ng total RNA with a constant-region primer. Three nested multiplex PCR rounds, a slightly modified ARM-PCR, produced the libraries for TCR beta. Two initial PCR rounds of around 10 cycles each paired TRBV1-TRBV30 forward primers with a C-beta reverse primer. TCRdb redid the calling of the multiplex PCR reads with MiXCR, one entry per CDR3 protein. The table records about 330,000 distinct CDR3 sequences, less than 75% of them present only once. The study extracted blood RNA from unsorted whole blood and also extracted germline DNA. Surgery was preceded by the collection of roughly 4 milliliters of peripheral blood. CDR1 MNHEY and CDR2 SVGAGI come from the germline V gene. This CDR3 contains 11 residues. The ends were cut back, 5 bases at V and 10 bases at J, with 12 bases in the middle.

The J gene is TRBJ2-7, the V gene TRBV6-5; TRBD2 is a possible D gene (6 bases). This sequence was found in a man between 35 and 55 years old with primary liver carcinoma and hepatitis B virus infection. Sample: peripheral blood. The CDR3 DNA reads as TGTGCCAGCAGTGGCCGGGACTCTCAGTACTTC. Amino acid sequence: CASSGRDSQYF.